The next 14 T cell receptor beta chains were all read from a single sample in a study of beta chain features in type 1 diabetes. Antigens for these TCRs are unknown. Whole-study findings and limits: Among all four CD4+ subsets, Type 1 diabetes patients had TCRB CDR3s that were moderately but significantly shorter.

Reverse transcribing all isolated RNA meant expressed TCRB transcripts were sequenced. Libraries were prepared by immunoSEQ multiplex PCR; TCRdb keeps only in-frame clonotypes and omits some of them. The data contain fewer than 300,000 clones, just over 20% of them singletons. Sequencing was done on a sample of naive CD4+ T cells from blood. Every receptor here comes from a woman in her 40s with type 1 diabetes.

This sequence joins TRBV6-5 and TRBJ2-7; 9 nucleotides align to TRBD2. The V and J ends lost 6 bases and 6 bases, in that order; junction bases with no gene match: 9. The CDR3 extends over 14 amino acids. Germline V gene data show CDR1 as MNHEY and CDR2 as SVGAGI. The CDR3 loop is CASRIPGAGGEQYF. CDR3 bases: TGTGCCAGCAGGATCCCGGGAGCGGGAGGCGAGCAGTACTTC.

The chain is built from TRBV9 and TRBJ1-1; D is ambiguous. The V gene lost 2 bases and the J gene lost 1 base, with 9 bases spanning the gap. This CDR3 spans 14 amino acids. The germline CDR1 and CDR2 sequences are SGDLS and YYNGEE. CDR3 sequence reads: CASSVGSPNTEAFF. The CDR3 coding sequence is TGTGCCAGCAGCGTTGGCTCGCCGAACACTGAAGCTTTCTTT. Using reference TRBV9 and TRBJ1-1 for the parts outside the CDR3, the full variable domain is DSGVTQTPKHLITATGQRVTLRCSPRSGDLSVYWYQQSLDQGLQFLIQYYNGEERAKGNILERFSAQQFPDLHSELNLSSLELGDSALYFCASSVGSPNTEAFFGQGTRLTVV.

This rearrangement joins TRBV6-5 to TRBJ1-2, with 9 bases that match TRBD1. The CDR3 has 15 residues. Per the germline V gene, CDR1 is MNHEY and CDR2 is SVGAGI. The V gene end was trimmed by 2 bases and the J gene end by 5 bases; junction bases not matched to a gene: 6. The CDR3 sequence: CASSYTGTGPYGYTF. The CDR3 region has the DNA TGTGCCAGCAGTTACACCGGGACAGGGCCGTATGGCTACACCTTC.

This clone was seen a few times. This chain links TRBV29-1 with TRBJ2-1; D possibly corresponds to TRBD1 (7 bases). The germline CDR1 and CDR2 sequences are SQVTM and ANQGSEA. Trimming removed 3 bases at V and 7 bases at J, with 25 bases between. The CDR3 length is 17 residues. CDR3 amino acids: CSVERRWGGTETNEQFF. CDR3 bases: TGCAGCGTTGAGAGAAGGTGGGGCGGGACAGAGACTAATGAGCAGTTCTTC.

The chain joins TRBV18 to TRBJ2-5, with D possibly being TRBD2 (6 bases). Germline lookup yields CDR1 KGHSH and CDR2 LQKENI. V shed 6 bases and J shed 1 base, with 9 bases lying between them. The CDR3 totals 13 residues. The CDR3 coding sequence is TGTGCCAGCTCGGGACTCTTCCAAGAGACCCAGTACTTC. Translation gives CASSGLFQETQYF.

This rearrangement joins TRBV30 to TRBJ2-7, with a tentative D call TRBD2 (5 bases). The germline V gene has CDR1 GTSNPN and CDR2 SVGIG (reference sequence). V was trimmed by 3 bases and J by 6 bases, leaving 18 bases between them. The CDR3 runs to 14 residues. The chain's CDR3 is CAWRKRTVMVEQYF. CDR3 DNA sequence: TGTGCCTGGAGAAAGCGGACGGTAATGGTCGAGCAGTACTTC.

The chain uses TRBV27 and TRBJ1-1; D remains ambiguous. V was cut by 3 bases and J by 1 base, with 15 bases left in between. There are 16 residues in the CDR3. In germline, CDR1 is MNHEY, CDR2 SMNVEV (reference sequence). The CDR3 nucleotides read TGTGCCAGCAGTTTTCGAGTCAACAGTCAGAACACTGAAGCTTTCTTT. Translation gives CASSFRVNSQNTEAFF.

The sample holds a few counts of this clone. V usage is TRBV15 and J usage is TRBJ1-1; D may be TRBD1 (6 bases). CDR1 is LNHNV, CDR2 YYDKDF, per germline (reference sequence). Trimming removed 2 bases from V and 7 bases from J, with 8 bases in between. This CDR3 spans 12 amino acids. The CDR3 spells CATSRQDSEAFF. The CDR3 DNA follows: TGTGCCACCAGCAGACAGGACAGTGAAGCTTTCTTT.

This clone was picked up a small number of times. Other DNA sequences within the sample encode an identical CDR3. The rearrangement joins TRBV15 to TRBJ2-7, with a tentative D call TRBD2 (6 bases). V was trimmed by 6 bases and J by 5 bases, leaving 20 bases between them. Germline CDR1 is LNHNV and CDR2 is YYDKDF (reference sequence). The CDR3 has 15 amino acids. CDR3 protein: CATSAGLGGMNEQYF. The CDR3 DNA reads TGTGCCACCAGTGCCGGCCTGGGGGGTATGAACGAGCAGTACTTC. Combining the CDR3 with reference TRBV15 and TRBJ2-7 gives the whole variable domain DAMVIQNPRYQVTQFGKPVTLSCSQTLNHNVMYWYQQKSSQAPKLLFHYYDKDFNNEADTPDNFQSRRPNTSFCFLDIRSPGLGDTAMYLCATSAGLGGMNEQYFGPGTRLTVT.

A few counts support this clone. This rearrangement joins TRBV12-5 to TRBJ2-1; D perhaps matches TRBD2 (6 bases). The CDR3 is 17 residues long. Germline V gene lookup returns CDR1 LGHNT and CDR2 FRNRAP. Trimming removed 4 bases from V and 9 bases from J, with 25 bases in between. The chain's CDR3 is CASGWQAEMGGGAEQFF. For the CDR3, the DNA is TGTGCTAGTGGTTGGCAGGCGGAGATGGGAGGAGGGGCTGAGCAGTTCTTC.

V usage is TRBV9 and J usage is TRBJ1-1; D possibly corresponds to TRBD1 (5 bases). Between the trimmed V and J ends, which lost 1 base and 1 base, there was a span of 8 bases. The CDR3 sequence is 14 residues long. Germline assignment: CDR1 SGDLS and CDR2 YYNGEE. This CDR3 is CASSVSQGNTEAFF. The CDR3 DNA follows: TGTGCCAGCAGCGTAAGTCAGGGGAACACTGAAGCTTTCTTT.

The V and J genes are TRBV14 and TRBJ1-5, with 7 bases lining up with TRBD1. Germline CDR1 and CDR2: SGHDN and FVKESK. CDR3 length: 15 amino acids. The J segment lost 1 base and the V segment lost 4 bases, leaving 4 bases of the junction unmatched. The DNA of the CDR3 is TGTGCCAGCAGCCTCCTGACAGGGAGCAATCAGCCCCAGCATTTT. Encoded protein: CASSLLTGSNQPQHF.

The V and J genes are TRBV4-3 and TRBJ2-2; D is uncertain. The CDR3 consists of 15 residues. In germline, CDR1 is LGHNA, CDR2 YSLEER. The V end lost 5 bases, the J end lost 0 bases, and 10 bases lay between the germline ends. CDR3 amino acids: CASSSRPSNTGELFF. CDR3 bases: TGCGCCAGCAGCTCCAGGCCATCGAACACCGGGGAGCTGTTTTTT.

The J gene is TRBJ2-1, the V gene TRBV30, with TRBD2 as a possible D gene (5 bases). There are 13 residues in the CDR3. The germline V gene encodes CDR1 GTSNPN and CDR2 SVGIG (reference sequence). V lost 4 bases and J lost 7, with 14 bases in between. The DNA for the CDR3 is TGTGCCTGGACGCCGGACTTCCAGAATGAGCAGTTCTTC. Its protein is CAWTPDFQNEQFF. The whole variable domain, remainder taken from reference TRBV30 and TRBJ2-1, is SQTIHQWPATLVQPVGSPLSLECTVEGTSNPNLYWYRQAAGRGLQLLFYSVGIGQISSEVPQNLSASRPQDRQFILSSKKLLLSDSGFYLCAWTPDFQNEQFFGPGTRLTVL.